The sequence of this T cell receptor (beta chain) was determined in a study of human T cells and chemical hapten exposure. Study context: Sensitization involved placing 2% DPC onto a 2 cm by 2 cm region of upper inner arm skin.

The sample's time point: patch test 1, 2 weeks after DPC sensitization. Stated treatment: therapeutic diphenylcyclopropenone sensitization with weekly scalp DPC. What the library attached to individual cDNA molecules were unique molecular identifiers. In the original analysis: Sequenced samples showed a median of approximately 100,000 TCRs each, with counts running from about 22,000 to 700,000. MiXCR, run by TCRdb on the RACE reads, gives a single entry per CDR3 protein. The authors' filters were not applied to this entry. The profile covers around 120,000 distinct CDR3 sequences, with approximately 11% appearing a single time and approximately 4% taken by the ten largest. This clonotype was seen more than once but under ten times. Its antigen is as yet unknown. Study-wide findings and caveats: Donors, who had alopecia, may show an immune response that differs from healthy people's.

Germline V gene data show CDR1 as MNHNS and CDR2 as SASEGT. CDR3 length equals 11 residues. This sequence originates from a woman in her thirties or forties with alopecia areata. Some clones in this sample may be carry-over from other donors' samples. The V and J genes are TRBV6-1 and TRBJ1-1; no clear D gene. The sequences come from whole blood, collected in connection with sensitization to the hapten diphenylcyclopropenone (DPC). The DNA for the CDR3 is TGTGCGGGTCGGGGATTCACTGAAGCTTTCTTT. This gives the protein CAGRGFTEAFF.